The 7 T cell receptor beta chains given below trace back to one sample, sequenced in a study of coeliac disease. Clones were sequenced by immunoSEQ multiplex PCR, and TCRdb holds only the in-frame ones, with some missing. This table holds under 3,000 clones, roughly 66% found once. Input material: lamina propria lymphocytes from the gut. Source of these receptors: a woman in her seventies with celiac disease on a gluten-free diet.

This chain connects TRBV10-2 to TRBJ1-2, with 7 bases aligning to TRBD1. Germline CDR1 and CDR2: WSHSY and SAAADI. The CDR3 is made up of 14 amino acids. Trimming cost V 5 bases and J 5 bases; bases outside gene matches: 8. The CDR3 is CASSSMTGNYGYTF. The CDR3 DNA is TGCGCCAGCAGTTCAATGACAGGGAATTATGGCTACACCTTC.

This clone is termed large (0.1 to 1%). The chain recombines TRBV5-1 with TRBJ1-6; the D gene is possibly TRBD1 (5 bases). V was cut by 1 base and J by 7 bases, with 15 bases left in between. Germline loops: CDR1 SGHRS, CDR2 YFSETQ. CDR3 size: 16 residues. CDR3 sequence (DNA): TGCGCCAGCAGCTTGACCCCCCCAGGGTTAAATTCACCCCTCCACTTT. This sequence encodes CASSLTPPGLNSPLHF.

The J gene is TRBJ1-2, the V gene TRBV6-5; D might be TRBD1 (5 bases). The CDR3 spans 12 residues. Germline loops: CDR1 MNHEY, CDR2 SVGAGI. The ends were cut back, 6 bases at V and 5 bases at J, with 10 bases in the middle. CDR3 nucleotide sequence: TGTGCCAGCAGGATACCAGGGTATGGCTACACCTTC. Translated, it gives CASRIPGYGYTF.

This chain joins TRBV7-2 and TRBJ1-2, with TRBD1 matching 8 bases. Germline CDR1 and CDR2: SGHTA and FQGNSA. This CDR3 spans 16 amino acids. The V gene end was trimmed by 5 bases and the J gene end by 8 bases; junction bases not matched to a gene: 16. Here the CDR3 reads CASSASTGGGSRGYTF. The CDR3 DNA sequence: TGTGCCAGCAGCGCCAGCACAGGGGGGGGTTCGCGGGGCTACACCTTC.

The rearrangement joins TRBV7-3 to TRBJ2-3; 10 bases agree with TRBD2. Trimming at V came to 4 bases and at J to 3 bases, leaving 7 bases not matched to a gene. Germline assignment: CDR1 SGHTA and CDR2 FQGTGA. The CDR3 contains 16 residues. In nucleotides, the CDR3 is TGTGCCAGCAGCTCCCAAGGGACTAGCGTAACAGATACGCAGTATTTT. Residues: CASSSQGTSVTDTQYF.

This sequence joins TRBV5-1 and TRBJ2-7; 7 bases line up with TRBD1. The germline V gene encodes CDR1 SGHRS and CDR2 YFSETQ. The J segment lost 9 bases and the V segment lost 4 bases, leaving 7 bases of the junction unmatched. The CDR3 covers 12 residues. For the CDR3, the DNA is TGCGCCAGCAGCCTGGGGACAGCCGGGCAGTACTTC. The encoded protein is CASSLGTAGQYF.

This clone is judged large. The rearrangement links TRBV7-9 to TRBJ1-2; D is unclear. The germline CDR1 and CDR2 sequences are SEHNR and FQNEAQ (reference sequence). Trimming left V 0 bases short and J 4 bases short, with 9 bases between. This CDR3 spans 14 amino acids. CDR3 protein: CASSLAMAFYGYTF. Written as DNA, the CDR3 is TGTGCCAGCAGCTTAGCGATGGCCTTCTATGGCTACACCTTC.